Sequencing of this TCR beta chain was carried out in a study of T-cell reconstitution after alpha-beta-depleted transplantation in children. This clonotype was detected ten times or more. The CDR3 is 13 residues long. Between the trimmed V and J ends, which lost 5 bases and 3 bases, there was a span of 10 bases. The germline V gene has CDR1 SGHTA and CDR2 FQGNSA. Unique molecular identifiers were incorporated when the TCRbeta library was constructed. TCRdb analysed the PCR reads with MiXCR anew, one entry per CDR3 protein. The table records a few hundred thousand distinct CDR3 sequences, 11% of them present only once.

This rearrangement joins TRBV7-2 to TRBJ2-5; D gene unclear. Source: peripheral blood, taken 180 days after TCRalphabeta/CD19-depleted stem cell transplant. The clonotype originates from a male patient between 2 and 15 years old who had a stem cell transplant for chronic granulomatous disease, so the T cells may come from the graft donor. The CDR3 DNA reads as TGTGCCAGCAGCCTCAACCTCAAAGAGACCCAGTACTTC. As protein: CASSLNLKETQYF.